This is a list of T cell receptor beta chains from one sample in a study of T cell responses to AZD1222 COVID-19 vaccine. Profiled with immunoSEQ multiplex PCR; TCRdb holds only in-frame clones, not every one. This sample has 150,000 to 200,000 clones, with roughly nine tenths found just once. The specimen was peripheral blood, collected 28 days after the second AZD1222 dose. Receptor source: an adult who received the AZD1222 COVID-19 vaccine. Each CDR3 is given with its conserved first and last residue. The order of the fields is CDR3 protein, CDR3 DNA, J gene, V gene, D gene, clone size. A D gene is named only where the DNA matches it firmly. Clone size is shown for a subset of rows, as once, few, many or a class of expanded clone.

CDR3aa: CASTGWPYNEQFF
CDR3nt: TGTGCCAGCACCGGGTGGCCCTACAATGAGCAGTTCTTC
j_gene: TRBJ2-1
v_gene: TRBV7-8
d_gene: NA
abundance: NA

CDR3aa: CASSSPGRGRDTQYF
CDR3nt: TGTGCCAGCAGTTCCCCGGGGAGGGGGCGAGATACGCAGTATTTT
j_gene: TRBJ2-3
v_gene: TRBV6-5
d_gene: NA
abundance: NA

CDR3aa: CASSAHGTDPQETQYF
CDR3nt: TGCGCCAGCAGCGCCCACGGGACAGACCCTCAAGAGACCCAGTACTTC
j_gene: TRBJ2-5
v_gene: TRBV5-1
d_gene: TRBD1
abundance: NA

CDR3aa: CASSPRNAYEQYF
CDR3nt: TGTGCCAGCTCACCAAGGAATGCCTACGAGCAGTACTTC
j_gene: TRBJ2-7
v_gene: TRBV18
d_gene: NA
abundance: NA

CDR3aa: CASSLELVGSGGYTF
CDR3nt: TGTGCCAGCAGCTTAGAGTTGGTCGGCTCAGGGGGCTACACCTTC
j_gene: TRBJ1-2
v_gene: TRBV7-6
d_gene: NA
abundance: NA

CDR3aa: CASSVGVLEATNEKLFF
CDR3nt: TGTGCCAGCAGCGTAGGTGTCCTCGAGGCAACTAATGAAAAACTGTTTTTT
j_gene: TRBJ1-4
v_gene: TRBV9
d_gene: NA
abundance: once

CDR3aa: CATKDGAPGYGYTF
CDR3nt: TGTGCCACCAAAGATGGGGCGCCAGGCTATGGCTACACCTTC
j_gene: TRBJ1-2
v_gene: TRBV6-5
d_gene: NA
abundance: NA

CDR3aa: CASTATGGGYEQYF
CDR3nt: TGTGCCAGCACGGCGACAGGGGGGGGATACGAGCAGTACTTC
j_gene: TRBJ2-7
v_gene: TRBV6-5
d_gene: TRBD1
abundance: NA

CDR3aa: CASSLGLGAGDEQYF
CDR3nt: TGTGCCAGCAGCCTGGGACTGGGCGCCGGGGACGAGCAGTACTTC
j_gene: TRBJ2-7
v_gene: TRBV11-3
d_gene: NA
abundance: few

CDR3aa: CASSEYNRDQPQHF
CDR3nt: TGTGCCAGCAGTGAGTATAACAGGGATCAGCCCCAGCATTTT
j_gene: TRBJ1-5
v_gene: TRBV6-1
d_gene: NA
abundance: once

CDR3aa: CASSQDRGYGYTF
CDR3nt: TGTGCCAGCAGCCAAGATCGGGGCTATGGCTACACCTTC
j_gene: TRBJ1-2
v_gene: TRBV14
d_gene: NA
abundance: once

CDR3aa: CASSYLGGETQYF
CDR3nt: TGTGCCAGCAGTTACCTGGGGGGGGAGACCCAGTACTTC
j_gene: TRBJ2-5
v_gene: TRBV6-5
d_gene: TRBD2
abundance: NA

CDR3aa: CASNTGEVSYTF
CDR3nt: TGTGCCAGCAATACCGGGGAGGTGAGCTACACCTTC
j_gene: TRBJ1-2
v_gene: TRBV6-6
d_gene: NA
abundance: NA

CDR3aa: CASSEATDSNSPLHF
CDR3nt: TGTGCCAGCAGTGAAGCCACGGACAGTAATTCACCCCTCCACTTT
j_gene: TRBJ1-6
v_gene: TRBV2
d_gene: NA
abundance: NA

CDR3aa: CASSYGVDSPLHF
CDR3nt: TGTGCCAGCAGTTACGGTGTGGATTCACCCCTCCACTTT
j_gene: TRBJ1-6
v_gene: TRBV6-5
d_gene: NA
abundance: NA

CDR3aa: CASNRQEAYAQYF
CDR3nt: TGTGCCAGCAATAGACAGGAGGCTTACGCGCAGTACTTC
j_gene: TRBJ2-7
v_gene: TRBV12-3/TRBV12-4
d_gene: NA
abundance: NA

CDR3aa: CASSMTSGGTDTQYF
CDR3nt: TGCGCCAGCAGCATGACTAGCGGGGGGACAGATACGCAGTATTTT
j_gene: TRBJ2-3
v_gene: TRBV10-1
d_gene: TRBD2
abundance: NA